This TCR beta chain comes out of a study of T cell clonality in common variable immunodeficiency. Overall study results and limits: Common variable immunodeficiency TCR beta sequences reportedly had fewer deletions and N-nucleotide insertions. Authors noted CVID clonality's cause needs subpopulation repertoire sequencing. TCRbeta clonality was increased in CVID versus healthy controls.

Heparinized whole blood, about 5 to 9 ml, came from each donor. Sequencing was performed with immunoSEQ multiplex PCR; in TCRdb, only in-frame clones are kept and a portion is missing. This repertoire holds about 74,000 clones, and none appear only once. In this sample, this clone turned up many times. Its matching antigen is unknown. The DNA ends 3 residues before the CDR3 does, and the rest of the CDR3 is filled in from the germline J gene. V was pared by 2 bases and J by 1 base, with 10 bases between. Looked up from germline, CDR1 is SGHRS and CDR2 is YFSETQ. This CDR3 region has 15 residues. This chain joins TRBV5-1 and TRBJ2-1; D might be TRBD1 (5 bases). The receptor was derived from a person between 18 and 75 years old in good health. The specimen was peripheral blood mononuclear cells. The part of the CDR3 DNA that was read is TGCGCCAGCAGCTTTTCGTCAGGGTCCTACAATGAG. Its translation is CASSFSSGSYNE. The entire CDR3 protein is CASSFSSGSYNEQFF.